Listed below are T cell receptor beta chains from one sample, sequenced in a study of CD8 T cells in ankylosing spondylitis. Each CDR3 protein is one row after TCRdb ran MiXCR on the 5' RACE reads. Of over 200,000 distinct CDR3 sequences listed, approximately 20% are singletons. The sequenced sample was blood, either unsorted or a sorted T cell fraction (not recorded which). Every receptor here comes from a male donor with ankylosing spondylitis. Each CDR3 is given with its conserved first and last residue. Size is omitted from some rows. Given values are once, few, many or a class for expanded clones.

J | size | V | CDR3
TRBJ1-1 | NA | TRBV5-1 | CATAAGDDGTEAFF
TRBJ2-7 | NA | TRBV11-2 | CASRQQGLPYEQYF
TRBJ2-2 | NA | TRBV6-5 | CASSSFGLAENTGELFF
TRBJ2-1 | NA | TRBV28 | CASSTKGQYVYNEQFF
TRBJ2-7 | few | TRBV2 | CASSDSLTGSSYEQYF
TRBJ2-1 | few | TRBV27 | CASRWEGGTDPSYNEQFF
TRBJ2-7 | NA | TRBV28 | CASSLWIHGDNYEQYF
TRBJ2-1 | NA | TRBV29-1 | CSVDNPGPNYNEQFF
TRBJ1-5 | many | TRBV4-1 | CASSQDLAGGAGQPQHF
TRBJ2-5 | many | TRBV12-3/TRBV12-4 | CASSFARFGETQYF
TRBJ1-1 | NA | TRBV20-1 | CSARDGGGNTEAFF
TRBJ2-5 | few | TRBV6-1 | CASSSWATGRETQYF
TRBJ1-1 | NA | TRBV3-1 | CASSQVRDRNTEAFF
TRBJ2-3 | few | TRBV28 | CASSPDGSRTDTQYF
TRBJ1-1 | NA | TRBV7-9 | CASTPLMGGAEAFF
TRBJ2-4 | NA | TRBV21-1 | CASSKAGTGGILAKNIQYF
TRBJ2-7 | many | TRBV12-3/TRBV12-4 | CASSFGDEQYF
TRBJ2-5 | few | TRBV29-1 | CSVESWGLQPQETQYF
TRBJ2-1 | few | TRBV4-1 | CASSHHPGGAVIEQFF
TRBJ2-7 | few | TRBV5-6 | CASSLIRGGDEQYF
TRBJ1-4 | few | TRBV14 | CASSQDMGEKLFF
TRBJ1-1 | few | TRBV15 | CATSHTEGRTEAFF
TRBJ1-1 | NA | TRBV11-3 | CASSSWRENTEAFF
TRBJ1-1 | few | TRBV29-1 | CSVGTIGGTEAFF
TRBJ1-4 | NA | TRBV27 | CASTSTGEKLFF
TRBJ2-1 | few | TRBV7-9 | CASSLVPSARDEQFF